This T cell receptor (beta chain) was captured in a study of blood T cell repertoires in COVID-19. Study in general: From the United States, Italy and Spain came samples of acute and convalescent COVID-19. Nucleic acid was either cDNA or gDNA, and it came from T cells, B-cell-depleted T cells, or PBMCs.

Source study methods: Counts of nucleated cells, estimated from reference gene primer amplification, were obtained. Clones were sequenced by immunoSEQ multiplex PCR, and TCRdb holds only the in-frame ones, with some missing. Clone size and V and J calls were adopted from that table, with D and trimming inferred from the DNA. The data contain 150,000 or so clones, almost 85% of them singletons. Germline V gives CDR1 SGHTA, CDR2 FQGNSA. The CDR3 length is 13 residues. V trimming: 8 bases; J trimming: 6 bases; junction bases outside the gene matches: 4. V usage is TRBV7-2 and J usage is TRBJ1-6; TRBD1 agrees at 7 bases. This receptor was obtained from a human donor with acute or convalescent COVID-19. The donor label of this sample is uncertain. Sequenced input: peripheral blood. The CDR3 loop reads CASGRDSNSPLHF. The DNA for the CDR3 is TGTGCCAGCGGCCGGGACAGTAATTCACCCCTCCACTTT.